Listed here are 16 T cell receptor beta chains from one sample, sequenced in a study of cytomegalovirus exposure and HLA in healthy donors. Sequencing was performed with immunoSEQ multiplex PCR; in TCRdb, only in-frame clones are kept and a portion is missing. The table has about 260,000 clones, about nine tenths seen once. Sequencing used PBMCs. The receptor set was obtained from a woman aged 25-40 years in good health and CMV-seronegative.

CDR3 protein: CATRQAGELFF. CDR3 DNA: TGTGCCACCAGACAAGCCGGGGAGCTGTTTTTT. The V and J genes are TRBV15 and TRBJ2-2; D remains unclear. This CDR3 contains 11 residues. The germline V and J ends were trimmed by 6 bases and 6 bases, with 5 bases remaining between them. Germline CDR1 is LNHNV and CDR2 is YYDKDF (reference sequence). The full variable domain, completed using reference TRBV15 and TRBJ2-2, is DAMVIQNPRYQVTQFGKPVTLSCSQTLNHNVMYWYQQKSSQAPKLLFHYYDKDFNNEADTPDNFQSRRPNTSFCFLDIRSPGLGDTAMYLCATRQAGELFFGEGSRLTVL.

CDR3 loop: CASSLGDYEQYF. The CDR3, as DNA: TGCGCCAGCAGCTTGGGGGACTACGAGCAGTACTTC. The V and J genes are TRBV5-1 and TRBJ2-7; the D is unclear. CDR3 length: 12 residues. The germline V and J ends were trimmed by 0 bases and 3 bases, with 4 bases remaining between them. The germline CDR1 and CDR2 sequences are SGHRS and YFSETQ.

The genes are TRBV7-7 and TRBJ2-6; D not resolved. V dropped 5 bases and J dropped 4 bases, with 6 bases sitting between them. Germline V lookup: CDR1 SSHAT, CDR2 FNYEAQ (reference sequence). The CDR3 extends over 13 amino acids. The CDR3 sequence: CASSQAGANVLTF. The DNA of the CDR3 is TGTGCCAGCAGCCAAGCCGGGGCCAACGTCCTGACTTTC.

The chain has TRBV6-1 and TRBJ2-5; 7 bases agree with TRBD2. Germline loops: CDR1 MNHNS, CDR2 SASEGT. The trim removed 8 bases at V and 5 bases at J, leaving 11 bases unmatched. The CDR3 length is 14 residues. The CDR3 region is CASVVGGPRETQYF. CDR3 in DNA: TGTGCCAGCGTTGTGGGAGGGCCGCGGGAGACCCAGTACTTC.

The chain joins TRBV19 to TRBJ2-5, with TRBD2 as a possible D gene (6 bases). Germline V gene data show CDR1 as LNHDA and CDR2 as SQIVND (reference sequence). The CDR3 covers 14 residues. The V end was cut by 3 bases, the J end by 5 bases, with 13 bases between. This CDR3 is CASSIMGGRETQYF. DNA of the CDR3: TGTGCCAGTAGTATCATGGGGGGTCGGGAGACCCAGTACTTC.

The V gene is TRBV11-3, the J gene TRBJ1-4; TRBD1 matches 9 bases. The V segment lost 5 bases and the J segment 5 bases; nucleotides outside the gene matches: 3. Germline V CDR1 and CDR2: SGHNT, YENEEA. This CDR3 is built from 14 residues. The CDR3 DNA is TGTGCCAGCAGCCATGGGACAGGGAATGAAAAACTGTTTTTT. Residues: CASSHGTGNEKLFF.

This chain links TRBV29-1 with TRBJ1-5; TRBD1 might be the D (5 bases). CDR1 and CDR2 (germline): SQVTM, ANQGSEA. The CDR3 covers 14 residues. The V end was cut by 4 bases, the J end by 1 base, with 11 bases between. The DNA of the CDR3 is TGCAGCGTTGTCGGGACGGAAAGCAATCAGCCCCAGCATTTT. This gives the protein CSVVGTESNQPQHF.

The sample holds a few counts of this clone. The chain couples TRBV28 to TRBJ2-7; perhaps TRBD2 as D (5 bases). The CDR3 extends over 13 amino acids. The V gene's germline CDR1 is MDHEN and CDR2 SYDVKM. V was cut by 6 bases and J by 0 bases, with 9 bases left in between. The CDR3 DNA sequence: TGTGCCAGCAGCCCGCTAGCCTCCTACGAGCAGTACTTC. Amino acid sequence: CASSPLASYEQYF.

The chain is built from TRBV18 and TRBJ2-5; D gene ambiguous. V dropped 2 bases and J dropped 3 bases, with 10 bases sitting between them. This CDR3 has 14 amino acids. From germline, CDR1 is KGHSH and CDR2 LQKENI. The CDR3 is CASSPVAKEETQYF. CDR3 DNA sequence: TGTGCCAGCTCACCAGTTGCTAAGGAAGAGACCCAGTACTTC.

This sequence joins TRBV2 and TRBJ2-3; a weak D match, TRBD1 (6 bases). Germline CDR1 and CDR2: SNHLY and FYNNEI. Trimming stripped 6 bases from V and 4 bases from J, with 14 bases between. The CDR3 contains 14 residues. The CDR3 DNA sequence: TGTGCCAGCAGATCAGGGGCGCTGGCAGATACGCAGTATTTT. It translates to CASRSGALADTQYF.

This clone was found once. The V and J genes are TRBV27 and TRBJ2-7; D remains ambiguous. This CDR3 has 14 amino acids. Trimming took 2 bases from V and 3 from J, leaving 11 bases between them. The germline CDR1 and CDR2 sequences are MNHEY and SMNVEV (reference sequence). As DNA, the CDR3 is TGTGCCAGCAGTTTACGAAAAGGTAGCTACGAGCAGTACTTC. Protein product: CASSLRKGSYEQYF.

The rearrangement links TRBV27 to TRBJ2-3; D is uncertain. The V gene's germline CDR1 is MNHEY and CDR2 SMNVEV (reference sequence). Trimming removed 2 bases at V and 6 bases at J, with 6 bases between. The length of the CDR3 is 12 residues. CDR3 bases: TGTGCCAGCAGTTTAAGTAGGGATACGCAGTATTTT. Its protein product is CASSLSRDTQYF.

The gene calls are TRBV27 and TRBJ2-1; D uncertain. V lost 1 base and J 7 bases, leaving 11 bases between the germline ends. Germline values: CDR1 MNHEY, CDR2 SMNVEV (reference sequence). CDR3 length: 14 amino acids. The CDR3 DNA is TGTGCCAGCAGTTTATACGCCGGATTGAATGAGCAGTTCTTC. Translating gives CASSLYAGLNEQFF.

The V call is TRBV28, the J call TRBJ1-2, with 7 bases matching TRBD1. Losses at the gene ends were 2 bases for V and 4 bases for J; bases not matched to a gene: 1. The CDR3 has 13 residues. Germline CDR1 is MDHEN and CDR2 is SYDVKM. The CDR3 loop is CASSLDRAYGYTF. Here the CDR3 DNA reads TGTGCCAGCAGTTTAGACAGGGCCTATGGCTACACCTTC.

The chain uses TRBV11-3 and TRBJ2-7; possibly TRBD2 for D (6 bases). The CDR3 runs 15 residues. Germline CDR1 reads SGHNT; CDR2 reads YENEEA. V dropped 0 bases and J dropped 8 bases, with 17 bases sitting between them. In DNA, the CDR3 is TGTGCCAGCAGCTTAGACCTAGGGAGGAACACGAAGCAGTACTTC. The encoded protein is CASSLDLGRNTKQYF.

This clone was detected a few times. CDR3 region: CASSFRDRGGVIFRNEQFF. The CDR3 nucleotides are TGTGCCAGCAGCTTCCGGGACAGGGGTGGTGTGATCTTTCGCAATGAGCAGTTCTTC. The chain recombines TRBV7-9 with TRBJ2-1, with 10 nucleotides matching TRBD1. Germline trimming cut 3 bases from V and 6 bases from J; bases unmatched to any gene: 17. The CDR3 runs 19 residues. In germline, CDR1 is SEHNR, CDR2 FQNEAQ (reference sequence).